This entry concerns a single T cell receptor (beta chain). The data originate from a study of shared clonotypes between healthy human individuals. This table comes from immunoSEQ multiplex PCR, and its TCRdb copy is limited to in-frame clones, with some not included. The table records some 2 million clones, roughly 94% of them present only once. Positively selected for CCR7, the CD45RO-negative cells used as naive CD8 cells excluded terminally differentiated effector memory CD45RA+ cells. CDR3 length equals 16 residues. With V trimmed by 2 bases and J by 2 bases, 7 bases remained unmatched. Germline CDR1 is MGHRA and CDR2 is YSYEKL.

The sample consisted of naive CD8+ T cells sorted from blood. J is TRBJ2-3 and V is TRBV4-1; TRBD1 agrees at 7 bases. The receptor's source is a man between 18 and 35 years old in good health. This CDR3 is CASSQREGAITDTQYF. The CDR3 nucleotides are TGCGCCAGCAGCCAACGAGAGGGGGCTATCACAGATACGCAGTATTTT.